This T cell receptor (beta chain) was retrieved from a study of T cell clones after liver transplantation. Sequencing used immunoSEQ multiplex PCR; TCRdb keeps in-frame clones, though not all of them. The sample lists approximately 55,000 clones; 70% to 75% were seen once. Per germline, CDR1 SGHVS and CDR2 FQNEAQ. The CDR3 has 14 amino acids. Trimming cost V 3 bases and J 5 bases, with 13 bases left between them. This TCR came from a human donor who received a liver transplant. The sample in question was CD4+ T cells from blood, obtained before liver transplant. This chain links TRBV7-8 with TRBJ1-2, with D perhaps TRBD1 (5 bases). CDR3 nucleotide sequence: TGTGCCAGCAGCTTGGACACCCTGGGATATGGCTACACCTTC. It is translated as CASSLDTLGYGYTF.